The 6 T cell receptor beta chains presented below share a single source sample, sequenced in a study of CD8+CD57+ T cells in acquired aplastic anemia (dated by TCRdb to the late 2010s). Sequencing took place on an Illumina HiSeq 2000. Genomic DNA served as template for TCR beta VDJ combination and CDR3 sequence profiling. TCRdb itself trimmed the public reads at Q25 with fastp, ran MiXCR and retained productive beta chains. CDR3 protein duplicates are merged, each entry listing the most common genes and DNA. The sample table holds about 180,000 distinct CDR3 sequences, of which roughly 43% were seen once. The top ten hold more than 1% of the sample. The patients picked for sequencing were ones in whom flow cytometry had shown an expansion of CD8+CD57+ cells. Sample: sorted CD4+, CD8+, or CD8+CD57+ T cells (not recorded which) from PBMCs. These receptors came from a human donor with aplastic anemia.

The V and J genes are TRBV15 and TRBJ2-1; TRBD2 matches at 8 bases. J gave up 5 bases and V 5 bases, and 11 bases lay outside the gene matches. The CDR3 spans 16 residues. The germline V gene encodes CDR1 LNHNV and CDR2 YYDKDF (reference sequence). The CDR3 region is CATSGPSGGPNNEQFF. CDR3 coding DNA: TGTGCCACCAGCGGTCCATCGGGGGGGCCGAACAATGAGCAGTTCTTC.

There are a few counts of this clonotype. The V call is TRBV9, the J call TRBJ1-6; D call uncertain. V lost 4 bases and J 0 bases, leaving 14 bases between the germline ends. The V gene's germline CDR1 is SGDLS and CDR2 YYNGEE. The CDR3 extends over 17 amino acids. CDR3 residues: CASSPLRGSSYNSPLHF. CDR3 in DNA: TGTGCCAGCAGCCCCCTTCGCGGGAGCTCCTATAATTCACCCCTCCACTTT.

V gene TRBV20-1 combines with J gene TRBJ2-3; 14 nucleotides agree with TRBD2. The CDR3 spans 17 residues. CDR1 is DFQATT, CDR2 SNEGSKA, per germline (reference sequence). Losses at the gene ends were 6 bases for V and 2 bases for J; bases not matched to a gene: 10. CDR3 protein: CSATGTSGGLLTDTQYF. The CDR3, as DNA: TGCAGTGCCACCGGGACTAGCGGGGGCCTACTCACAGATACGCAGTATTTT.

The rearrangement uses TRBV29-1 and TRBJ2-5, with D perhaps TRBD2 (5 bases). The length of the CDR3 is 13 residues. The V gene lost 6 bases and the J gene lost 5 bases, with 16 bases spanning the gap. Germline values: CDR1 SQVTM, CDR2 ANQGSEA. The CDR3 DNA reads TGCAGCGTGGTGGGAACTAGATACGAGACCCAGTACTTC. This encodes CSVVGTRYETQYF.

The CDR3 coding sequence is TGTGCTTGTAGATCGAAAGGACAGCAGAATTCACCCCTCCACTTT. Translating gives CACRSKGQQNSPLHF. The chain couples TRBV2 to TRBJ1-6; D possibly corresponds to TRBD1 (6 bases). The germline gives CDR1 SNHLY, CDR2 FYNNEI. The CDR3 extends over 15 amino acids. Based on the CDR3 plus reference TRBV2 and TRBJ1-6, the full variable domain is EPEVTQTPSHQVTQMGQEVILRCVPISNHLYFYWYRQILGQKVEFLVSFYNNEISEKSEIFDDQFSVERPDGSNFTLKIRSTKLEDSAMYFCACRSKGQQNSPLHFGNGTRLTVT.

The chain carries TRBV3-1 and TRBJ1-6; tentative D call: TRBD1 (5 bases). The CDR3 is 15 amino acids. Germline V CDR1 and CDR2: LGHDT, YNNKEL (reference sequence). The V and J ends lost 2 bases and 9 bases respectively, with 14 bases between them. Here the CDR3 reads CASSQNRPDSSPLHF. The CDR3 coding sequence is TGTGCCAGCAGCCAAAACAGGCCAGATAGTTCACCCCTCCACTTT. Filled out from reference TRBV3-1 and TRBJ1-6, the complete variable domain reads DTAVSQTPKYLVTQMGNDKSIKCEQNLGHDTMYWYKQDSKKFLKIMFSYNNKELIINETVPNRFSPKSPDKAHLNLHINSLELGDSAVYFCASSQNRPDSSPLHFGNGTRLTVT.